Given below is one T cell receptor beta chain in context. Multiple sclerosis controls were treatment-naive patients with stable or active relapsing-remitting disease. TEMRA cells were enriched by FACS, and CD4+ and CD8+ T cells were negatively isolated. This entry belongs to a study of CD8 T cells in Susac syndrome. Trimming at V came to 5 bases and at J to 6 bases, leaving 16 bases not matched to a gene. Per the germline V gene, CDR1 is SEHNR and CDR2 is FQNEAQ (reference sequence). The CDR3 is made up of 18 amino acids. An amount of RNA that ranged from about 0.45 to 1 ug was reverse transcribed with random hexamers. An immunoSEQ multiplex PCR generated amplified TCR beta CDR3 products spanning 54 Vbeta and 13 Jbeta. In TCRdb, the immunoSEQ multiplex PCR reads were re-called with MiXCR into one record per CDR3 protein. The repertoire has a few hundred thousand distinct CDR3 sequences, about 90% of them found once; the top ten carry roughly 0.13%.

The chain links TRBV7-9 to TRBJ2-2; 9 bases align to TRBD2. This receptor was taken from a human donor with multiple sclerosis. The sample comprised CD8+ T cells from PBMCs. DNA for the CDR3: TGTGCCAGCAGCGACCCGGGGGTAGCGGGAGATATCTCCGGGGAGCTGTTTTTT. It encodes CASSDPGVAGDISGELFF.